The rows below give T cell receptor beta chains drawn from one sample of a study of blood T cell repertoires in COVID-19. The repertoire was sequenced with immunoSEQ multiplex PCR; TCRdb's copy has only in-frame clones and lacks some. The data show approximately 290,000 clones, about 85% seen once. Sequencing used peripheral blood. The source is a human donor with COVID-19, enrolled during active disease. The donor label of this sample is uncertain. CDR3s include the opening cysteine and the closing phenylalanine or tryptophan. The order of the fields is D gene, J gene, clone size, V gene, CDR3 DNA, CDR3 protein. A D gene is named only where the DNA matches it firmly. For some rows the clone size is stated as once, few or many, or as a class when expanded; others skip it.

d_call: TRBD2
j_call: TRBJ2-7
clone_size: .
v_call: TRBV28
cdr3_nt: TGTGCCAGCAGTTTAAGCCTAGCGGGGACCTACGAGCAGTACTTC
cdr3_aa: CASSLSLAGTYEQYF

d_call: .
j_call: TRBJ2-2
clone_size: .
v_call: TRBV11-3
cdr3_nt: TGTGCCAGCAGCCGAACAGGGGGGGACACCGGGGAGCTGTTTTTT
cdr3_aa: CASSRTGGDTGELFF

d_call: TRBD2
j_call: TRBJ2-7
clone_size: .
v_call: TRBV4-2
cdr3_nt: TGTGCCAGCAGCCTAAACCCGACTAGCGGGGTAGGCGAGCAGTACTTC
cdr3_aa: CASSLNPTSGVGEQYF

d_call: TRBD1
j_call: TRBJ1-4
clone_size: .
v_call: TRBV7-9
cdr3_nt: TGTGCCAGCAGCCGAGGGGGCCTCGGGCGGGAAAAACTGTTTTTT
cdr3_aa: CASSRGGLGREKLFF

d_call: .
j_call: TRBJ1-1
clone_size: .
v_call: TRBV28
cdr3_nt: TGTGCCAGCAGGGAGGTGGTGGGGAACACTGAAGCTTTCTTT
cdr3_aa: CASREVVGNTEAFF

d_call: TRBD1
j_call: TRBJ1-2
clone_size: .
v_call: TRBV6-5
cdr3_nt: TGTGCCAGCAGTTCCACCGGGACAGCGACCAATGGCTACACCTTC
cdr3_aa: CASSSTGTATNGYTF

d_call: TRBD1
j_call: TRBJ1-5
clone_size: .
v_call: TRBV10-3
cdr3_nt: TGTGCCATCAGCGACAGGGTGGGGGATCAGCCCCAGCATTTT
cdr3_aa: CAISDRVGDQPQHF

d_call: TRBD1
j_call: TRBJ1-3
clone_size: once
v_call: TRBV9
cdr3_nt: TGTGCCAGCAGCGTAGGAACAGGGGTCGGAAACACCATATATTTT
cdr3_aa: CASSVGTGVGNTIYF

d_call: TRBD1
j_call: TRBJ1-1
clone_size: few
v_call: TRBV29-1
cdr3_nt: TGCAGCGTAGGACAGGGGAACACTGAAGCTTTCTTT
cdr3_aa: CSVGQGNTEAFF

d_call: TRBD1
j_call: TRBJ1-1
clone_size: .
v_call: TRBV28
cdr3_nt: TGTGCCAGCAGCCGCCCTCCCGGGACAGGGGTCACTGAAGCTTTCTTT
cdr3_aa: CASSRPPGTGVTEAFF

d_call: TRBD2
j_call: TRBJ2-7
clone_size: .
v_call: TRBV5-1
cdr3_nt: TGCGCCAGCAGCTCAACCTTCCAACTAGCGGGACTCTACGAGCAGTACTTC
cdr3_aa: CASSSTFQLAGLYEQYF

d_call: TRBD2
j_call: TRBJ2-7
clone_size: .
v_call: TRBV7-8
cdr3_nt: TGTGCCAGCAGCTTAGTAGTAGTCGGGGCGGGAGCCTACGAGCAGTACTTC
cdr3_aa: CASSLVVVGAGAYEQYF

d_call: .
j_call: TRBJ1-3
clone_size: few
v_call: TRBV12-3/TRBV12-4
cdr3_nt: TGTGCCAGCAGCCTTGGGGAGGGAAACACCATATATTTT
cdr3_aa: CASSLGEGNTIYF

d_call: .
j_call: TRBJ1-5
clone_size: .
v_call: TRBV24-1
cdr3_nt: TGTGCCACCAGTGCAGGTTATAGCAATCAGCCCCAGCATTTT
cdr3_aa: CATSAGYSNQPQHF